The present TCR beta chain was sequenced within a study of T-cell reconstitution after alpha-beta-depleted transplantation in children (dated by TCRdb to the mid-2010s). General notes on the study: The study quantitatively tracked T-cell immune reconstitution after TCRalphabeta/CD19-depleted allogeneic hematopoietic cell transplantation in children using TCR repertoire profiling.

Paper-wide results and their limitations: In some patients, high TCRbeta diversity at day 60 was attributed to recipient T cells and intrathymic progenitors that had survived conditioning. Hyperexpanded clone frequencies declined over subsequent months; after one year, T-cell counts and TCRbeta diversity were mostly attributed to newly produced T cells. About two months after transplant, the apparently early recovery of alphabetaT-cell counts reportedly depended on just several hundred clones that had expanded rapidly and came from non-depleted graft cells.

The meaning of the sample's treatment or condition label: allogeneic hematopoietic cell transplantation with graft depleted of TCRalphabeta T cells and CD19 B cells. Transplant recipients were children who received TCRalphabeta/CD19-depleted allogeneic hematopoietic cell grafts. Relative to germline, V is 7 bases shorter and J is 4 bases shorter, with 20 bases between their ends. The CDR3 runs 14 amino acids, cysteine and phenylalanine included. Of all the DNA, just the CDR3 is kept, 42 bases in frame from base 1. CDR1 and CDR2, per the germline V gene (reference sequence), are DFQATT and SNEGSKA. This clonotype was seen a handful of times. Its antigen has not been determined. The input lacks base qualities; no much larger clone sits a single base away. Libraries were built with PCR. The instrument given in TCRdb is Illumina HiSeq 2500. Molecular barcoding was employed in the preparation of TCR libraries, with unique molecular identifiers being used to normalize TCRbeta repertoire quantification. TCRdb's own reprocessing of the public reads used fastp at Q25 and MiXCR and kept productive beta chains. Duplicate CDR3 protein sequences are folded into a single record with the most common DNA and genes. For this sample the table gives fewer than 550,000 distinct CDR3 sequences, of which approximately 10% were detected only once. The ten largest account for 12% to 15% of the sample.

The sequence joins TRBV20-1 to TRBJ2-7; the D segment cannot be called with confidence. The TCR sequence derives from a female patient younger than 10 who had a stem cell transplant for aplastic anemia, so the T cells may come from the graft donor. The sample consisted of PBMCs, mostly from graft donor cells, taken 180 days after TCRalphabeta/CD19-depleted stem cell transplant. The bases are TGCAGTGTCGGAAACGGGCCTGTCTTATACGAGCAGTACTTC. Its product reads: CSVGNGPVLYEQYF.